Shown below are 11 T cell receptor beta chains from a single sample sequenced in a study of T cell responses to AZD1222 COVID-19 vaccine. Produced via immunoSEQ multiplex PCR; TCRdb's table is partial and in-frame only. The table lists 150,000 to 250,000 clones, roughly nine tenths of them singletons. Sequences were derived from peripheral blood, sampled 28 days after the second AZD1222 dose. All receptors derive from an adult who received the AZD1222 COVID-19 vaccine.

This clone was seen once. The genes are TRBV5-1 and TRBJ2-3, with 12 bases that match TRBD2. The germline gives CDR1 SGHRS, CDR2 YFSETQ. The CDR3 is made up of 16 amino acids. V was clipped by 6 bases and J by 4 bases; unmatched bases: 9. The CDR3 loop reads CASTGGTSGFSDTQYF. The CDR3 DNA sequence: TGCGCCAGCACCGGTGGGACTAGCGGGTTTTCAGATACGCAGTATTTT.

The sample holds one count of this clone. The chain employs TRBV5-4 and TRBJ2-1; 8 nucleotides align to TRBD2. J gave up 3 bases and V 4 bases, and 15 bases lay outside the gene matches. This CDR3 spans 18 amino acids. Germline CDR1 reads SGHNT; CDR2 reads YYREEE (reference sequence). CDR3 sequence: CASSPGGGAGEGYNEQFF. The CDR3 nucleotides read TGTGCCAGCAGCCCGGGTGGGGGAGCGGGAGAGGGCTACAATGAGCAGTTCTTC.

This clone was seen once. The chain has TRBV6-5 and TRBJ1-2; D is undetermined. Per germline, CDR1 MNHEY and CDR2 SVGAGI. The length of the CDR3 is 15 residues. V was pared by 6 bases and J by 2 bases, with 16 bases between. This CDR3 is CASRGGLALNYGYTF. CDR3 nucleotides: TGTGCCAGCAGGGGCGGATTGGCACTCAACTATGGCTACACCTTC.

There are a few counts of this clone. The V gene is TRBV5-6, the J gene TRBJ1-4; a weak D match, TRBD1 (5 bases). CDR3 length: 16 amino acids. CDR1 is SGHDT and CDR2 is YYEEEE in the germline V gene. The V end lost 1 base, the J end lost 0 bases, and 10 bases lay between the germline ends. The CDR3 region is CASSLRDGATNEKLFF. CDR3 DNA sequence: TGTGCCAGCAGCTTGAGGGACGGCGCAACTAATGAAAAACTGTTTTTT.

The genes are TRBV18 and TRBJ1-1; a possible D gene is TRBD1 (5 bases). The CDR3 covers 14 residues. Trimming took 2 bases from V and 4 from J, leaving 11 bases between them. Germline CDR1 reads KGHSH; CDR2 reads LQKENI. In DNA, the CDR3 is TGTGCCAGCTCACCAGGGGGAGCAGGCACTGAAGCTTTCTTT. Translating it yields CASSPGGAGTEAFF. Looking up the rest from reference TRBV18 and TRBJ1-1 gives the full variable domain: NAGVMQNPRHLVRRRGQEARLRCSPMKGHSHVYWYRQLPEEGLKFMVYLQKENIIDESGMPKERFSAEFPKEGPSILRIQQVVRGDSAAYFCASSPGGAGTEAFFGQGTRLTVV.

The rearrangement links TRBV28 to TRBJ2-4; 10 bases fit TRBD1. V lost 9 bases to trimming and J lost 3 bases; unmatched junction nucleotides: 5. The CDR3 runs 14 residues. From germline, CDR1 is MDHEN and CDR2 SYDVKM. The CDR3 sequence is CARGQGLGKNIQYF. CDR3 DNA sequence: TGTGCCAGGGGACAGGGGTTGGGCAAAAACATTCAGTACTTC.

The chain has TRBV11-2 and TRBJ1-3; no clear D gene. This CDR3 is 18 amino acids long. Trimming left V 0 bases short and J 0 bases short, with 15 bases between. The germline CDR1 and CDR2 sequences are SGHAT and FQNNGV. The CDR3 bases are TGTGCCAGCAGCTTAGAGTCGCGTTGGGCGACCTCTGGAAACACCATATATTTT. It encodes CASSLESRWATSGNTIYF.

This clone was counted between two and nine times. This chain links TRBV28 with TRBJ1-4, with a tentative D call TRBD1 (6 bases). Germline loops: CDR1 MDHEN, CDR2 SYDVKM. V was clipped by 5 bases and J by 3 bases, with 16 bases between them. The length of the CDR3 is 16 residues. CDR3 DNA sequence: TGTGCCAGCAGTCCATTCCTGGGGGGGCCTAATGAAAAACTGTTTTTT. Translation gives CASSPFLGGPNEKLFF.

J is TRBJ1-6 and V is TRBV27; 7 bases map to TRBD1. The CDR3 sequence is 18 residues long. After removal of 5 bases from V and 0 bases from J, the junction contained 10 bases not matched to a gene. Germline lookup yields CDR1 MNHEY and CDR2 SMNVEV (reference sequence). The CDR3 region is CASSNRLQGSSYNSPLHF. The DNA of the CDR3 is TGTGCCAGCAGTAACCGTCTACAGGGGAGCTCCTATAATTCACCCCTCCACTTT.

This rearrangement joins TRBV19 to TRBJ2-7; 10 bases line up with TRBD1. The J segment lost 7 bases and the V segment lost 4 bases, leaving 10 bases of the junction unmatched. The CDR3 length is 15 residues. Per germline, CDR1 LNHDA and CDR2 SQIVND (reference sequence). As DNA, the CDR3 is TGTGCCAGTAGTACCGCCTTGACAGGGGGCTTTGAGCAGTACTTC. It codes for CASSTALTGGFEQYF. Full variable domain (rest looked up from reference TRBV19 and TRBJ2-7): DGGITQSPKYLFRKEGQNVTLSCEQNLNHDAMYWYRQDPGQGLRLIYYSQIVNDFQKGDIAEGYSVSREKKESFPLTVTSAQKNPTAFYLCASSTALTGGFEQYFGPGTRLTVT.

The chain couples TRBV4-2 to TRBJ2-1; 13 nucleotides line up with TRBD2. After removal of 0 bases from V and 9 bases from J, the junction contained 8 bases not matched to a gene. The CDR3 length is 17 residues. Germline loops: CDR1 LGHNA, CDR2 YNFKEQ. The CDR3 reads CASSQDPGLAGVFEQFF. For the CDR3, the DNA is TGTGCCAGCAGCCAAGATCCCGGACTAGCGGGAGTTTTTGAGCAGTTCTTC.